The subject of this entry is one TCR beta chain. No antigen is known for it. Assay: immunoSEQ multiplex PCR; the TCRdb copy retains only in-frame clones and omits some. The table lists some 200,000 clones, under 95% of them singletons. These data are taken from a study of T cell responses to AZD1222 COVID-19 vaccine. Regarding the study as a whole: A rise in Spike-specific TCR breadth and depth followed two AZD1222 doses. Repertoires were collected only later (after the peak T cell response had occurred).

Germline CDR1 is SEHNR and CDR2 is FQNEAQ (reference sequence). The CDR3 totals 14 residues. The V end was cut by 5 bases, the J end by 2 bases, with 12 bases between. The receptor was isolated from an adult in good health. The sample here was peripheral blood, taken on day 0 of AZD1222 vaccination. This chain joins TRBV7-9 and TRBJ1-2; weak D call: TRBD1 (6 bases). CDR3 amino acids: CASSQHQGNYGYTF. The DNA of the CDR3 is TGTGCCAGCAGCCAACACCAGGGGAACTATGGCTACACCTTC.